A selection of T cell receptor beta chains follows, all from one sample in a study of T cells in Graves' hyperthyroidism and ophthalmopathy. TCRdb re-analysed the multiplex PCR reads in MiXCR, keeping a single row per CDR3 protein. The sample records 400,000 to 600,000 distinct CDR3 sequences, more than 20% being singletons. Sequenced material: blood. All receptors derive from a man aged 18 to 30 with Graves' hyperthyroidism. The CDR3 runs from the conserved cysteine through the conserved F or W. A D gene is named only where the DNA matches it firmly. The size field is filled for only some rows; it gives once, few, many or a size class.

TGTGCCAGCAGCACCAGAGGCGGGGGGAACACTGAAGCTTTCTTT,CASSTRGGGNTEAFF,TRBJ1-1,-,TRBV9,many
TGTGCCAGCAGTCCCACCGGGGGAGGGGCCAACGTCCTGACTTTC,CASSPTGGGANVLTF,TRBJ2-6,-,TRBV6-1,many
TGCAGTCCTATTACAGGGCAGGGGCCCTCCACCCTAGGCACCTACGAGCAGTACTTC,CSPITGQGPSTLGTYEQYF,TRBJ2-7,-,TRBV20-1,few
TGCAGTGCACCTGGACAAGCCGTCGAAGCTTTCTTT,CSAPGQAVEAFF,TRBJ1-1,-,TRBV20-1,many
TGTGCCATCACTCCGGACAGGGCGTCCGGCTACACCTTC,CAITPDRASGYTF,TRBJ1-2,TRBD1,TRBV10-3,many
TGCGCCAGCAGTGAGTCGCTCCAAGAGACCCAGTACTTC,CASSESLQETQYF,TRBJ2-5,-,TRBV10-1,-
TGCAGCGTTGCCGGTTGGACAGATTATGGCTACACCTTC,CSVAGWTDYGYTF,TRBJ1-2,-,TRBV29-1,-
TGTGCCACACGACAGGGTGTGGACACTGAAGCTTTCTTT,CATRQGVDTEAFF,TRBJ1-1,TRBD1,TRBV6-1,few
TGTGCCAGCAGTTCCCCCAAGGCAGCGTACGAGCAGTACTTC,CASSSPKAAYEQYF,TRBJ2-7,-,TRBV6-5,-
TGCAGTGCTAGCCCCGTCGACACGGCCAACACTGAAGCTTTCTTT,CSASPVDTANTEAFF,TRBJ1-1,-,TRBV20-1,many
TGCAGCGTTGAAGAAGTGAACCGGGAAGAGACCCAGTACTTC,CSVEEVNREETQYF,TRBJ2-5,-,TRBV29-1,-
TGTGCCAGCAGCTTACGACATACCCCCTACGAGCAGTACTTC,CASSLRHTPYEQYF,TRBJ2-7,-,TRBV7-8,many
TGTGCCAGCAGCTTAGCGCTCGCGGGGGGGCCCGATTTTCAAGAGACCCAGTACTTC,CASSLALAGGPDFQETQYF,TRBJ2-5,TRBD2,TRBV11-1,once
TGTGCCAGCAAAGCGGCCGCGAACACCGGGGAGCTGTTTTTT,CASKAAANTGELFF,TRBJ2-2,-,TRBV28,many
TGTGCTAGTGGTTTCTCTCCGGGACTAGCGGGATCGAACACCGGGGAGCTGTTTTTT,CASGFSPGLAGSNTGELFF,TRBJ2-2,TRBD2,TRBV12-5,many
TGTGCCAGCTCACCGCCGGCGGACGTATACGAGCAGTACTTC,CASSPPADVYEQYF,TRBJ2-7,-,TRBV18,few